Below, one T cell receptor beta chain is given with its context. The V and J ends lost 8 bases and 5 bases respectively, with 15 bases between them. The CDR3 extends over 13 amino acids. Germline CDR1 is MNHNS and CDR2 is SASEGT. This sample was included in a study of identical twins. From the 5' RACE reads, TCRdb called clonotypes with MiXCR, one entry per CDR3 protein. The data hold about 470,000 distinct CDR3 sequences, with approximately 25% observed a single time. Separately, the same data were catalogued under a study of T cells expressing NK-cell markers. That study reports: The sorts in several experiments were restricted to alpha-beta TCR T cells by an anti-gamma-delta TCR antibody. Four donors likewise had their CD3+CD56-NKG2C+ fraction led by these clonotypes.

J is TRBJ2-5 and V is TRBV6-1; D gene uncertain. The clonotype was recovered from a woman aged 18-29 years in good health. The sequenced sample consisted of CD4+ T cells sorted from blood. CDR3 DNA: TGTGCCAGCTCCGGACCCGGTCGGGAGACCCAGTACTTC. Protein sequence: CASSGPGRETQYF.